The 18 T cell receptor beta chains reported below all come from one sample, sequenced in a study of blood T cell repertoires in COVID-19. The data were produced by immunoSEQ multiplex PCR, yet TCRdb's version contains in-frame clones alone and is incomplete. Among about 100,000 clones listed, almost 80% were seen once. Sequencing was done on a sample of peripheral blood. The receptors were gathered from a woman aged 65 to 85 with acute or convalescent COVID-19.

The CDR3 reads CASSQDTWTAVTGELFF. The CDR3 nucleotides read TGTGCCAGCAGCCAAGACACGTGGACAGCCGTCACCGGGGAGCTGTTTTTT. The chain recombines TRBV14 with TRBJ2-2; perhaps TRBD1 as D (6 bases). The germline V gene has CDR1 SGHDN and CDR2 FVKESK. The CDR3 is 17 amino acids. V lost 0 bases, J lost 4 bases, and 15 bases lay in between.

CDR3 coding DNA: TGTGCCAGCAGCTTAAGACAGAGGGAGCAGTTCTTC. This sequence encodes CASSLRQREQFF. This chain links TRBV7-2 with TRBJ2-1, with D possibly TRBD1 on 5 matching bases. V was shortened by 2 bases and J by 10 bases, with 9 bases between the two germline ends. This CDR3 has 12 amino acids. Germline assignment: CDR1 SGHTA and CDR2 FQGNSA. The variable domain in full, with the rest retrieved from reference TRBV7-2 and TRBJ2-1, is GAGVSQSPSNKVTEKGKDVELRCDPISGHTALYWYRQSLGQGLEFLIYFQGNSAPDKSGLPSDRFSAERTGGSVSTLTIQRTQQEDSAVYLCASSLRQREQFFGPGTRLTVL.

The sample holds a few counts of this clone. V gene TRBV7-6 combines with J gene TRBJ2-1; no clear D gene. Germline V CDR1 and CDR2: SGHVS, FNYEAQ. Trimming cost V 0 bases and J 4 bases, with 4 bases left between them. The CDR3 totals 13 residues. In DNA, the CDR3 is TGTGCCAGCAGCTTAGCGGCTTACAATGAGCAGTTCTTC. It encodes CASSLAAYNEQFF.

This sequence joins TRBV27 and TRBJ1-2; 7 bases line up with TRBD1. Germline lookup yields CDR1 MNHEY and CDR2 SMNVEV (reference sequence). The CDR3 is 16 residues long. V was pared by 4 bases and J by 8 bases, with 16 bases of the junction left unmatched. In nucleotides, the CDR3 is TGTGCCAGCAGTTCCCTCGACAGGGCAATCGTCCGAGGCTACACCTTC. Amino acids: CASSSLDRAIVRGYTF.

This clone has more than one count but fewer than ten. The rearrangement joins TRBV6-4 to TRBJ1-2; 9 nucleotides match TRBD1. The CDR3 spans 14 residues. Germline lookup yields CDR1 MRHNA and CDR2 SNTAGT. The V and J ends lost 10 bases and 8 bases, in that order; junction bases with no gene match: 14. The CDR3: CATKTEQGAMGYTF. The CDR3 DNA reads as TGTGCCACCAAAACGGAACAGGGGGCAATGGGCTACACCTTC.

A single count supports this clone. The gene calls are TRBV12-5 and TRBJ2-2; 9 nucleotides align to TRBD1. V lost 3 bases, J lost 7 bases, and 12 bases stayed unmatched. CDR3 size: 17 residues. Per the germline V gene, CDR1 is LGHNT and CDR2 is FRNRAP. CDR3: CASGFARDRAESGELFF. DNA of the CDR3: TGTGCTAGTGGTTTCGCCCGGGACAGGGCGGAGAGCGGGGAGCTGTTTTTT.

The chain links TRBV24-1 to TRBJ1-2; 8 nucleotides match TRBD1. In germline, CDR1 is KGHDR, CDR2 SFDVKD. The CDR3 contains 14 residues. J lost 5 bases, V lost 4 bases, and 5 bases had no gene match. The CDR3 spells CATSDTRTGYGYTF. The CDR3 nucleotides are TGTGCCACCAGTGACACACGGACAGGGTATGGCTACACCTTC.

The rearrangement uses TRBV6-2 or TRBV6-3 and TRBJ2-3; 7 bases match TRBD1. The CDR3 is made up of 13 amino acids. The germline V gene encodes CDR1 MNHEY and CDR2 SVGEGT. The J segment lost 4 bases and the V segment lost 2 bases, leaving 0 bases of the junction unmatched. This CDR3 reads CASSYTGADTQYF. DNA of the CDR3: TGTGCCAGCAGTTACACAGGGGCAGATACGCAGTATTTT.

The J gene is TRBJ2-5, the V gene TRBV5-1; 7 nucleotides line up with TRBD2. Per germline, CDR1 SGHRS and CDR2 YFSETQ. The V and J ends lost 0 bases and 4 bases, in that order; junction bases with no gene match: 0. The CDR3 totals 13 residues. This CDR3 is CASSLGLAETQYF. The CDR3 coding sequence is TGCGCCAGCAGCTTGGGACTAGCAGAGACCCAGTACTTC. The variable domain in full, completed from reference TRBV5-1 and TRBJ2-5, reads KAGVTQTPRYLIKTRGQQVTLSCSPISGHRSVSWYQQTPGQGLQFLFEYFSETQRNKGNFPGRFSGRQFSNSRSEMNVSTLELGDSALYLCASSLGLAETQYFGPGTRLLVL.

The chain joins TRBV28 to TRBJ1-2; TRBD1 matches at 9 bases. There are 15 residues in the CDR3. Trimming took 2 bases from V and 2 from J; bases not matched to a gene: 3. CDR1 MDHEN and CDR2 SYDVKM come from the germline V gene. The CDR3: CASSLRQGGNYGYTF. CDR3 DNA: TGTGCCAGCAGTTTACGACAGGGGGGAAACTATGGCTACACCTTC.

This clone was seen once. The chain uses TRBV5-1 and TRBJ1-6; no reliable D call. The V and J ends lost 2 bases and 0 bases respectively, with 6 bases between them. CDR1 and CDR2 (germline): SGHRS, YFSETQ. This CDR3 is 15 amino acids long. The CDR3 is CASSLSSSYNSPLHF. As DNA, the CDR3 is TGCGCCAGCAGCTTATCGAGCTCCTATAATTCACCCCTCCACTTT.

This chain connects TRBV11-2 to TRBJ1-6; TRBD1 is a possible D gene (6 bases). The CDR3 contains 15 residues. In germline, CDR1 is SGHAT, CDR2 FQNNGV. Trimming took 5 bases from V and 14 from J, leaving 22 bases between them. CDR3 loop: CASSLGDTGFLALHF. CDR3 nucleotide sequence: TGTGCCAGCAGCCTAGGGGACACAGGGTTTCTGGCCCTCCACTTT.

V and J are TRBV6-5 and TRBJ1-1; 7 nucleotides line up with TRBD1. The junction had 10 bases not matched to a gene; V was cut back by 4 bases and J by 5 bases. From germline, CDR1 is MNHEY and CDR2 SVGAGI. The CDR3 has 15 residues. The CDR3 reads CASSSDQQGLTEAFF. DNA for the CDR3: TGTGCCAGCAGTTCGGATCAACAGGGGTTGACTGAAGCTTTCTTT.

This chain links TRBV29-1 with TRBJ2-5; a weak D match, TRBD2 (6 bases). Between the trimmed V and J ends, which lost 2 bases and 4 bases, there was a span of 11 bases. The CDR3 has 13 residues. Germline V lookup: CDR1 SQVTM, CDR2 ANQGSEA. DNA of the CDR3: TGCAGCGTTGAAACCGGGGGAGCAGAGACCCAGTACTTC. Residues: CSVETGGAETQYF. The whole variable domain, filled in from reference TRBV29-1 and TRBJ2-5, reads SAVISQKPSRDICQRGTSLTIQCQVDSQVTMMFWYRQQPGQSLTLIATANQGSEATYESGFVIDKFPISRPNLTFSTLTVSNMSPEDSSIYLCSVETGGAETQYFGPGTRLLVL.

The chain joins TRBV25-1 to TRBJ1-5; the D gene is possibly TRBD1 (6 bases). CDR1 is MGHDK and CDR2 is SYGVNS in the germline V gene. Trimming took off 5 bases at V and 1 base at J, with 9 bases between the two ends. The CDR3 runs to 14 residues. The CDR3 DNA follows: TGTGCCAGCAGTACCGGACAGAGCAATCAGCCCCAGCATTTT. Protein product: CASSTGQSNQPQHF.

The chain employs TRBV5-5 and TRBJ1-1, with 9 bases fitting TRBD1. V was pared by 4 bases and J by 5 bases, with 6 bases of the junction left unmatched. Germline-derived CDR1 and CDR2 are SGHKS and YYEKEE (reference sequence). This CDR3 spans 14 amino acids. The CDR3: CASSPRQGGTEAFF. In DNA, the CDR3 is TGTGCCAGCAGCCCGAGACAGGGGGGGACTGAAGCTTTCTTT.

The chain recombines TRBV30 with TRBJ1-1, with D possibly being TRBD1 (6 bases). V was shortened by 0 bases and J by 4 bases, with 12 bases between the two germline ends. The CDR3 totals 14 residues. CDR1 is GTSNPN, CDR2 SVGIG, per germline (reference sequence). Here the CDR3 reads CAWSVNRASTEAFF. DNA of the CDR3: TGTGCCTGGAGTGTAAACAGGGCGAGCACTGAAGCTTTCTTT.

This clone was counted a few times. This chain joins TRBV7-7 and TRBJ2-1; 8 bases align to TRBD1. The V gene's germline CDR1 is SSHAT and CDR2 FNYEAQ (reference sequence). J was trimmed by 6 bases and V by 5 bases; bases with no gene match: 9. The CDR3 is 15 residues long. CDR3 sequence reads: CASSPDRVGLNEQFF. CDR3 sequence (DNA): TGTGCCAGCAGCCCGGACAGGGTTGGGCTCAATGAGCAGTTCTTC.